This is a list of T cell receptor beta chains from one sample in a study of blood T cells in healthy people across ages. TCRdb re-analysed the 5' RACE reads in MiXCR, keeping a single row per CDR3 protein. This table holds 1.5 million to 2 million distinct CDR3 sequences, about 50% found once. The sample consisted of blood. The receptors stem from a middle-aged woman in good health. Both conserved end residues are part of each CDR3. The D gene is left open where the match is weak. Size tells how often a clone was seen (once, few, many) or the class of an expanded clone, and some rows leave it out.

len,j_gene,abundance,v_gene,d_gene,CDR3aa,CDR3nt
14,TRBJ2-5,.,TRBV6-1,.,CASSVNFQQETQYF,TGTGCCAGCAGTGTAAATTTCCAACAAGAGACCCAGTACTTC
16,TRBJ2-5,.,TRBV10-3,TRBD1,CAISEVGRGQVNEQYF,TGTGCCATCAGTGAGGTTGGCAGGGGGCAAGTCAATGAGCAGTACTTC
13,TRBJ1-2,.,TRBV7-9,.,CASSLSSWDGYTF,TGTGCCAGCAGCTTATCGTCTTGGGATGGCTACACCTTC
13,TRBJ2-5,.,TRBV29-1,.,CSVVPLRMETQYF,TGCAGCGTGGTGCCCCTCAGGATGGAGACCCAGTACTTC
19,TRBJ2-4,.,TRBV7-9,TRBD1,CASSETGTGGVGAKNIQYF,TGTGCCAGCAGCGAGACCGGGACAGGGGGCGTAGGAGCCAAAAACATTCAGTACTTC
12,TRBJ1-2,.,TRBV20-1,.,CSARSRGITYTF,TGCAGTGCTAGATCGAGGGGAATAACCTACACCTTC
11,TRBJ2-3,.,TRBV20-1,TRBD2,CSASGGVSQYF,TGCAGTGCTAGCGGGGGGGTTTCGCAGTATTTT
15,TRBJ2-5,.,TRBV5-1,.,CASSPRPDHPETQYF,TGCGCCAGCAGCCCTCGCCCGGACCACCCCGAGACCCAGTACTTC
13,TRBJ2-7,.,TRBV5-1,TRBD1,CASSWQGAHEQYF,TGCGCCAGCAGCTGGCAGGGGGCCCACGAGCAGTACTTC
21,TRBJ2-6,.,TRBV4-2,TRBD2,CASSQDWYELAGGPGANVLTF,TGTGCCAGCAGCCAAGATTGGTACGAGCTAGCGGGGGGGCCTGGGGCCAACGTCCTGACTTTC
15,TRBJ2-3,few,TRBV6-1,.,CASSDRLGRTDTQYF,TGTGCCAGCAGTGATAGACTAGGTAGAACAGATACGCAGTATTTT
17,TRBJ2-5,.,TRBV6-1,TRBD2,CASSEAWGLAGQETQYF,TGTGCCAGCAGTGAAGCCTGGGGACTAGCGGGCCAAGAGACCCAGTACTTC
16,TRBJ2-4,.,TRBV7-2,.,CASTPQGELAKNIQYF,TGTGCCAGCACCCCACAGGGAGAACTAGCCAAAAACATTCAGTACTTC
14,TRBJ1-5,.,TRBV20-1,.,CSASEGDSNQPQHF,TGCAGTGCTAGTGAAGGCGACAGCAATCAGCCCCAGCATTTT
15,TRBJ2-1,.,TRBV7-6,TRBD1,CASSNRGRGHNEQFF,TGTGCCAGCAGCAACAGGGGCCGAGGGCATAATGAGCAGTTCTTC
14,TRBJ2-1,.,TRBV9,TRBD2,CASSGWTSGGVKFF,TGTGCCAGCAGCGGTTGGACTAGCGGGGGGGTGAAGTTCTTC